Sequencing of this T cell receptor beta chain was carried out in a study of neurological immune-mediated disorders. Overall study context: The roughly 34 multiple sclerosis patients comprised some 30 that were relapsing-remitting and 3 that were secondary progressive.

This clonotype was found many times. TCRdb re-called the 5' RACE reads with MiXCR, one entry per CDR3 protein. This sample carries 50,000 or so distinct CDR3 sequences, over 3.5% of them seen once, and the ten largest clones take 5.5% to 7.5%. Between the trimmed V and J ends, which lost 4 bases and 2 bases, there was a span of 5 bases. CDR3 length: 11 amino acids. Germline CDR1 DFQATT, CDR2 SNEGSKA (reference sequence). The specimen sequenced was PBMCs. This clonotype was obtained from a man aged 55 to 70 with multiple sclerosis. V and J are TRBV20-1 and TRBJ2-5; D not resolved. CDR3 region: CSANKQETQYF. The CDR3 coding sequence is TGCAGTGCTAACAAACAAGAGACCCAGTACTTC.